Each of the 11 T cell receptor beta chains below was sequenced from the same sample in a study of CD8+ T cells in alopecia areata. Following extraction, RNA underwent reverse transcription to cDNA, which served as the sequencing template. The protocol was immunoSEQ multiplex PCR, while the TCRdb copy is restricted to in-frame clones and leaves out a portion. The repertoire has about 180,000 clones, around 51% of them found once; the top ten carry around a tenth. As to treatment: oral pan-JAK inhibitor, 5-10 mg twice daily. The sample here was CD8+ T cells sorted from blood, taken between weeks 51 and 52, from a patient treated with tofacitinib. The receptors were gathered from a human donor with alopecia areata.

The J gene is TRBJ2-1, the V gene TRBV7-9; the D call may be TRBD1 or TRBD2 (5 bases each). From germline, CDR1 is SEHNR and CDR2 FQNEAQ (reference sequence). V lost 2 bases and J 7 bases, leaving 9 bases between the germline ends. This CDR3 has 13 amino acids. The CDR3 DNA is TGTGCCAGCAGCTTAAGTGGGGGAAATGAGCAGTTCTTC. It translates to CASSLSGGNEQFF.

The gene calls are TRBV30 and TRBJ2-5, with TRBD2 matching over 14 bases. V gave up 2 bases and J gave up 13 bases; unmatched junction bases: 6. The CDR3 has 13 residues. Looked up from germline, CDR1 is GTSNPN and CDR2 is SVGIG (reference sequence). The DNA for the CDR3 is TGTGCCTGGAGTCACGGGACTAGCGGGGGTTGGTACTTC. This codes for CAWSHGTSGGWYF.

V and J are TRBV5-6 and TRBJ2-1; D is possibly TRBD1 (5 bases). The germline V gene has CDR1 SGHDT and CDR2 YYEEEE. Trimming pared 3 bases from V and 6 bases from J, leaving 13 bases between. The CDR3 has 14 residues. CDR3 residues: CASSYSGFVNEQFF. CDR3 DNA: TGTGCCAGCAGCTACTCAGGGTTTGTCAATGAGCAGTTCTTC. The full variable domain, its missing parts supplied by reference TRBV5-6 and TRBJ2-1, is DAGVTQSPTHLIKTRGQQVTLRCSPKSGHDTVSWYQQALGQGPQFIFQYYEEEERQRGNFPDRFSGHQFPNYSSELNVNALLLGDSALYLCASSYSGFVNEQFFGPGTRLTVL.

In its sample, this clone was seen a few times. This chain connects TRBV6-1 to TRBJ2-5; D remains unclear. This CDR3 spans 13 amino acids. With 2 bases removed from V and 2 bases from J, the gap between germline ends came to 6 bases. Germline V CDR1 and CDR2: MNHNS, SASEGT. CDR3 amino acids: CASSERLQETQYF. Written as DNA, the CDR3 is TGTGCCAGCAGTGAACGGCTGCAAGAGACCCAGTACTTC.

This clone was counted only a few times. The rearrangement uses TRBV5-4 and TRBJ2-2; tentative D call: TRBD2 (5 bases). Deletions cut 1 base from V and 4 bases from J, with 14 bases between. Germline loops: CDR1 SGHNT, CDR2 YYREEE (reference sequence). The CDR3 has 16 amino acids. The CDR3: CASSLFGLGGTGELFF. For the CDR3, the DNA is TGTGCCAGCAGCTTGTTCGGCCTAGGAGGCACCGGGGAGCTGTTTTTT.

The chain joins TRBV11-2 to TRBJ2-7; D remains unclear. Germline loops: CDR1 SGHAT, CDR2 FQNNGV. The CDR3 spans 13 residues. V was cut by 5 bases and J by 4 bases, with 12 bases left in between. Here the CDR3 reads CASSPISVYEQYF. The CDR3, as DNA: TGTGCCAGCAGCCCCATTTCGGTGTACGAGCAGTACTTC.

The genes are TRBV19 and TRBJ2-4; perhaps TRBD1 as D (5 bases). Looked up from germline, CDR1 is LNHDA and CDR2 is SQIVND (reference sequence). V was pared by 4 bases and J by 3 bases, with 10 bases between. The CDR3 is 14 residues long. CDR3 sequence reads: CASSTGIVKNIQYF. DNA of the CDR3: TGTGCCAGTAGTACAGGGATTGTCAAAAACATTCAGTACTTC.

This clone has a single count. This chain uses TRBV4-3 with TRBJ1-1, with D uncertain. The germline CDR1 and CDR2 sequences are LGHNA and YSLEER. V lost 0 bases, J lost 1 base, and 3 bases lay in between. This CDR3 has 13 amino acids. CDR3 loop: CASSQDKNTEAFF. The CDR3 DNA reads as TGCGCCAGCAGCCAAGATAAGAACACTGAAGCTTTCTTT.

This clone was observed a few times. V and J are TRBV18 and TRBJ2-5; D call uncertain. V lost 3 bases to trimming and J lost 2 bases, with 10 bases between them. This CDR3 comprises 14 residues. Looked up from germline, CDR1 is KGHSH and CDR2 is LQKENI. The CDR3 sequence: CASSPREPQETQYF. In nucleotides, the CDR3 is TGTGCCAGCTCACCTAGGGAACCTCAAGAGACCCAGTACTTC.

This clone was recorded a few times. This chain joins TRBV27 and TRBJ2-7, with 8 bases fitting TRBD1. This CDR3 is built from 15 residues. V was pared by 4 bases and J by 3 bases, with 8 bases of the junction left unmatched. Germline CDR1 is MNHEY and CDR2 is SMNVEV (reference sequence). CDR3 protein: CASSSHRDRSYEQYF. As DNA, the CDR3 is TGTGCCAGCAGTTCCCACCGGGACAGGAGCTACGAGCAGTACTTC.

The chain combines TRBV7-3 with TRBJ2-1; the D is unclear. This CDR3 comprises 13 residues. Germline V gene data show CDR1 as SGHTA and CDR2 as FQGTGA. V lost 5 bases, J lost 14 bases, and 19 bases lay in between. CDR3 sequence reads: CASSPPSSSQKFF. CDR3 nucleotide sequence: TGTGCCAGCAGCCCCCCATCCTCGAGCCAAAAGTTCTTC.